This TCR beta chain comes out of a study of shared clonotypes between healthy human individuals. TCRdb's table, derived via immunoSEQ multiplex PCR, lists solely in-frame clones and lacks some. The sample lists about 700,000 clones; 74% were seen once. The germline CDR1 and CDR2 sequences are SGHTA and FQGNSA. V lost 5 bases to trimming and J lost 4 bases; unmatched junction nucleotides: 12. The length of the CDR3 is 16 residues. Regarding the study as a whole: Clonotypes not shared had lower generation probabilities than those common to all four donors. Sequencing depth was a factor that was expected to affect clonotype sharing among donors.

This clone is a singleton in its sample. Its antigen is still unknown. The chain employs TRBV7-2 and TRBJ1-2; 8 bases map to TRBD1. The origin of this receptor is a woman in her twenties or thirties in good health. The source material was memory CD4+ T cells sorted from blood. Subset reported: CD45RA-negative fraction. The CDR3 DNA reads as TGTGCCAGCAGCACCTATTCACAGGGGGATGTCTATGGCTACACCTTC. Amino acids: CASSTYSQGDVYGYTF.